The present entry profiles one TCR beta chain with its context. From about 400 ng of RNA, a library with molecular barcoded alpha/delta and beta/gamma adaptors was made. MiXCR was run by TCRdb on the reads, yielding one entry per CDR3 protein. The sample includes around 270 distinct CDR3 sequences, 73% of them seen just once. This specimen belongs to a study of read filtering for tumor transcriptome and immune sequencing. V lost 1 base and J 8 bases, leaving 8 bases between the germline ends. There are 11 residues in the CDR3. Germline V gene lookup returns CDR1 SQVTM and CDR2 ANQGSEA. V usage is TRBV29-1 and J usage is TRBJ1-1; D unresolved. Material for sequencing was a population of CD138-negative cells sorted from bone marrow. The receptor was isolated from a donor at least 40 years old with multiple myeloma. This table probably holds off-target reads from a library built for another chain. CDR3 residues: CSVEGGIEAFF. CDR3 nucleotides: TGCAGCGTTGAAGGAGGCATCGAAGCTTTCTTT.